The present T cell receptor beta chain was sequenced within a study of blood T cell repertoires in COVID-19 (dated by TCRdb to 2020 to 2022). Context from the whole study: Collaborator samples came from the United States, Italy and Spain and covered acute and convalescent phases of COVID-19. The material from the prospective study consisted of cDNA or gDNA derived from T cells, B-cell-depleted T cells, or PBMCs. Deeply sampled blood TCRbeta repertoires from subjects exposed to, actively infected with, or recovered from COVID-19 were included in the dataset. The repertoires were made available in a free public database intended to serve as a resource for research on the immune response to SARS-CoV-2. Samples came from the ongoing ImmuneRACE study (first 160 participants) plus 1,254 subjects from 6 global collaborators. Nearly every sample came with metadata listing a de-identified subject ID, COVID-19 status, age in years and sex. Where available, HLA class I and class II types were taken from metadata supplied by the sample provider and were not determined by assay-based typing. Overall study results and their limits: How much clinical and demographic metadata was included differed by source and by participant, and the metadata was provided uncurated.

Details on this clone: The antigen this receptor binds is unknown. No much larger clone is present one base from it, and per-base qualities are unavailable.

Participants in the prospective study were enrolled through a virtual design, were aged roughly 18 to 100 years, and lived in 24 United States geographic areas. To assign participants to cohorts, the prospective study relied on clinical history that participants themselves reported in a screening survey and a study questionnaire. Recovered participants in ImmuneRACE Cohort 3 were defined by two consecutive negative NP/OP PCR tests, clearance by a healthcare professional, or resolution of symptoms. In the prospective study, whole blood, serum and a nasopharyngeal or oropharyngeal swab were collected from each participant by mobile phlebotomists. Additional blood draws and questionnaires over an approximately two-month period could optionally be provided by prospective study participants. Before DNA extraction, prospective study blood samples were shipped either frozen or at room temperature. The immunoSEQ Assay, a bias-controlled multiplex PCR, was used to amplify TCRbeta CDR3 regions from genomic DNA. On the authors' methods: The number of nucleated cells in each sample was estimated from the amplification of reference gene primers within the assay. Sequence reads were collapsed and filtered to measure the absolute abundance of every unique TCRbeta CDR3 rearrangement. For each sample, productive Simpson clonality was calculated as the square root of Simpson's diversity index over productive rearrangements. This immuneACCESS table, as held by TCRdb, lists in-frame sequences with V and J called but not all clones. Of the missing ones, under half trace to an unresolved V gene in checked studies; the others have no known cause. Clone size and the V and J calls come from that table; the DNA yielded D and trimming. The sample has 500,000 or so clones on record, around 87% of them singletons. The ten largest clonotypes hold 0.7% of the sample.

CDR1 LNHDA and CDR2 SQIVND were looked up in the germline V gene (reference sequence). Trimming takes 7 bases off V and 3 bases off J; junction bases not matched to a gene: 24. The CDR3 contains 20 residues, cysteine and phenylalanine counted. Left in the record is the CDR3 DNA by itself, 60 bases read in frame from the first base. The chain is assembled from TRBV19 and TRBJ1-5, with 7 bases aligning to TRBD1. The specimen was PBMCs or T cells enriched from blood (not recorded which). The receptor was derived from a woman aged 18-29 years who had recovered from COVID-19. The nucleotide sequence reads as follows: TGTGCCAGTAAAAGTAGAAGCTTAGCCCCCGCGGGGACAGCCAATCAGCCCCAGCATTTT. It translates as CASKSRSLAPAGTANQPQHF.